This TCR beta chain stems from a study of T cell changes during pregnancy in multiple sclerosis. Libraries were prepared by immunoSEQ multiplex PCR; TCRdb keeps only in-frame clonotypes and omits some of them. Altogether some 97,000 clones are present, approximately 90% being singletons, with the ten largest covering 1% to 1.5%. The CDR3 runs 14 residues. In germline, CDR1 is SGHTA, CDR2 FQGTGA. The germline V and J ends were trimmed by 2 bases and 5 bases, with 11 bases remaining between them. The chain has TRBV7-3 and TRBJ2-3; no clear D gene. This sample comprised peripheral blood, obtained in the second trimester of pregnancy. This sequence was found in a female donor with multiple sclerosis, enrolled in a pregnancy study. CDR3 bases: TGTGCCAGCAGCTTAGGTGGGCCTCTAGATACGCAGTATTTT. Protein product: CASSLGGPLDTQYF.